This section outlines one T cell receptor beta chain sequence together with its context. The J segment lost 2 bases and the V segment lost 8 bases, leaving 8 bases of the junction unmatched. Germline CDR1 reads SGDLS; CDR2 reads YYNGEE. This CDR3 has 16 amino acids. This sample is drawn from a study of cytomegalovirus exposure and HLA in healthy donors. Primers included in the PCR were 60 Vbeta and 13 Jbeta primers. The repertoire was sequenced with immunoSEQ multiplex PCR; TCRdb's copy has only in-frame clones and lacks some. The sample shows 150,000 to 200,000 clones, roughly four fifths of them seen only once.

The receptor comes from a girl aged 10 to 17 in good health and CMV-seropositive. Material for sequencing was PBMCs. The chain joins TRBV9 to TRBJ2-1; the match to TRBD2 covers 12 bases. The CDR3 region is CASTKSSGGAYNEQFF. For the CDR3, the DNA is TGTGCCAGTACGAAGTCTAGCGGGGGGGCCTACAATGAGCAGTTCTTC.